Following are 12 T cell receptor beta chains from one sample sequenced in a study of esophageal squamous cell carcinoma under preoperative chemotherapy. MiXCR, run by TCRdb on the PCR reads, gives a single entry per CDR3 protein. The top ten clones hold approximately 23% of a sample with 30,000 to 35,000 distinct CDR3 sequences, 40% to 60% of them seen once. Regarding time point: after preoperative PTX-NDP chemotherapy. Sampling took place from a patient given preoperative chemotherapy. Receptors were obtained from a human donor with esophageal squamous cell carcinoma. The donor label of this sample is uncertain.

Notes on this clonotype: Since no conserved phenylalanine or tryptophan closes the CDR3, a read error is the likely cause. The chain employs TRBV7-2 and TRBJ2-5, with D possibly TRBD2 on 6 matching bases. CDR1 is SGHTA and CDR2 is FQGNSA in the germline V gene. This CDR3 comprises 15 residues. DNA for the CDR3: TGTGCCAGCAGCTTAGGTGCCGGGGGTCAAGCGACCCAGTACTTG. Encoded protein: CASSLGAGGQATQYL.

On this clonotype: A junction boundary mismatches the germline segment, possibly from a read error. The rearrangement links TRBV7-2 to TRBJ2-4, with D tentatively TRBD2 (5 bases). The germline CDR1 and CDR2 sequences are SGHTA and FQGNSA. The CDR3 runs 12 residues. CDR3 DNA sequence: TGTGCCAGCAGGCGGGCCAAAAACATGCAGTATTTC. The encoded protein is CASRRAKNMQYF.

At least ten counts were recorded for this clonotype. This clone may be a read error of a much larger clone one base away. CDR3 loop: CASSPGVGVLGNEQYF. DNA of the CDR3: TGTGCCAGCAGCCCGGGAGTTGGGGTCCTGGGCAATGAGCAGTACTTC. The chain couples TRBV6-1 to TRBJ2-5, with D perhaps TRBD2 (6 bases). Germline CDR1 and CDR2: MNHNS and SASEGT. The CDR3 sequence is 16 residues long. V was cut by 6 bases and J by 11 bases, with 28 bases left in between.

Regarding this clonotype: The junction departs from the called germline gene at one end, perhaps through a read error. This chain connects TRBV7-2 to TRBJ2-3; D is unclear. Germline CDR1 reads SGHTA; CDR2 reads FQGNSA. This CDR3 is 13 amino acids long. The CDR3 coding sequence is TGTGCCAGCAGCTTCACAGTCACAGATACCCAGTATTTT. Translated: CASSFTVTDTQYF.

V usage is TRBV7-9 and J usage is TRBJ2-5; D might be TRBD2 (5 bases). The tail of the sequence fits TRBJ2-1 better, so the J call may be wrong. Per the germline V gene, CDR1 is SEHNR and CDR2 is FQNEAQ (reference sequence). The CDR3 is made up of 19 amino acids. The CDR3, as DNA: TGTGCCAGCAGTATCTTACCCAGGAGGTGTGCCCAGGAGCAAGAGTCCCAGTTCTTC. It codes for CASSILPRRCAQEQESQFF.

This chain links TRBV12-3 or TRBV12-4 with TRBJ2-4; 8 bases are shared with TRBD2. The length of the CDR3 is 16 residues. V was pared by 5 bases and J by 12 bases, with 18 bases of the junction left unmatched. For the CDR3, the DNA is TGTGCCAGCAGTGTCACGGGGGGGGGGGCGAAAGACACTCAGTACTTC. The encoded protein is CASSVTGGGAKDTQYF.

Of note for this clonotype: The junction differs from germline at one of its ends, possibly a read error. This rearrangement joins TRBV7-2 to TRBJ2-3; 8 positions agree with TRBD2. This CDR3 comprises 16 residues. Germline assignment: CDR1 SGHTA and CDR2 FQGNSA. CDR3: CASSAGRAGATDTQYF. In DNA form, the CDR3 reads TGTGCCAGCAGCGCCGGGCGAGCGGGGGCGACAGATACTCAGTACTTT.

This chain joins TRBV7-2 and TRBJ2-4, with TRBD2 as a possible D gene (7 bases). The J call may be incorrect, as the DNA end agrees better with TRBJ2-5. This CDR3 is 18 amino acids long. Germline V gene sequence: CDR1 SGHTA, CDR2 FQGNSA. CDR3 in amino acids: CASSLGGVGGRDKETQYF. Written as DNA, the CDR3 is TGTGCCAGCAGCTTAGGGGGAGTGGGGGGGCGGGACAAAGAGACCCAGTACTTC.

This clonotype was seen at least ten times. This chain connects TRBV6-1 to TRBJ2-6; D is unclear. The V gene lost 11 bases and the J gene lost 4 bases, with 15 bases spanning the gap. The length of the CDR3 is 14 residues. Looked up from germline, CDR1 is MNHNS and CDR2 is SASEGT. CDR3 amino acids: CAVPSGPGANVLTF. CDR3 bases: TGTGCCGTGCCTTCTGGGCCCGGGGCCAACGTCCTGACTTTC.

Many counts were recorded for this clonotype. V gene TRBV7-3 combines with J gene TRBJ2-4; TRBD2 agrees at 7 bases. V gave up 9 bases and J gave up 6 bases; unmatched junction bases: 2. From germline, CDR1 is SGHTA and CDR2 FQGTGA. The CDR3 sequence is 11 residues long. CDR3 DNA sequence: TGTGCCAGTGGGGGGGGAAACATTCAGTACTTC. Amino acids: CASGGGNIQYF.

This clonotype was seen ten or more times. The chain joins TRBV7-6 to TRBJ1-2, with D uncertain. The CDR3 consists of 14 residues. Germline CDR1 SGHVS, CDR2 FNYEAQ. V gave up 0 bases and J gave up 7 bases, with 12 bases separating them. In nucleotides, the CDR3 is TGTGCCAGCAGCTTAGCCCGTGGGGAGGGTGGCTACACCTTC. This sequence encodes CASSLARGEGGYTF.

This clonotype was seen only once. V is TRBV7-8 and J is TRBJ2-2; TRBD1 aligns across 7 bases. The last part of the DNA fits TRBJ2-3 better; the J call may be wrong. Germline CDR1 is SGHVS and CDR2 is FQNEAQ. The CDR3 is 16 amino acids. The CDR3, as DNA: TGTGCCAGCAGCCGCCTAGGGGCTGTAAACACAGGGGAGCAGTATTTT. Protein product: CASSRLGAVNTGEQYF.